One and the same sample provided the 26 T cell receptor beta chains below, sequenced in a study of PD-L1 blockade in urothelial cancer. Time point denoted: peripheral blood 6 weeks after treatment start. Produced via immunoSEQ multiplex PCR; TCRdb's table is partial and in-frame only. This sample has about 130,000 clones, with around 88% found just once. Sequences were derived from PBMCs, sampled around atezolizumab (anti-PD-L1) treatment. Every receptor here comes from a man aged 50 to 59 with urothelial cancer.

The chain combines TRBV28 with TRBJ1-4; a weak D match, TRBD1 (6 bases). V lost 7 bases and J 4 bases, leaving 16 bases between the germline ends. The V gene's germline CDR1 is MDHEN and CDR2 SYDVKM. The CDR3 is 15 residues long. The CDR3 sequence: CASKGRGAGNEKLFF. The DNA of the CDR3 is TGTGCCAGCAAGGGCAGGGGAGCTGGTAATGAAAAACTGTTTTTT. The complete variable domain, with remaining parts taken from reference TRBV28 and TRBJ1-4, reads DVKVTQSSRYLVKRTGEKVFLECVQDMDHENMFWYRQDPGLGLRLIYFSYDVKMKEKGDIPEGYSVSREKKERFSLILESASTNQTSMYLCASKGRGAGNEKLFFGSGTQLSVL.

The J gene is TRBJ1-3, the V gene TRBV7-3; D is possibly TRBD1 (6 bases). This CDR3 spans 14 amino acids. Deletions cut 5 bases from V and 1 base from J, with 9 bases between. Germline V gene lookup returns CDR1 SGHTA and CDR2 FQGTGA. The CDR3 sequence is CASSPTGSGNTIYF. The CDR3 nucleotides read TGTGCCAGCAGCCCGACAGGATCTGGAAACACCATATATTTT. Full variable domain (missing parts from reference TRBV7-3 and TRBJ1-3): GAGVSQTPSNKVTEKGKYVELRCDPISGHTALYWYRQSLGQGPEFLIYFQGTGAADDSGLPNDRFFAVRPEGSVSTLKIQRTERGDSAVYLCASSPTGSGNTIYFGEGSWLTVV.

V gene TRBV15 combines with J gene TRBJ2-2, with a weak D call TRBD1 (5 bases). Germline assignment: CDR1 LNHNV and CDR2 YYDKDF (reference sequence). The CDR3 runs 15 residues. With 4 bases removed from V and 1 base from J, the gap between germline ends came to 10 bases. DNA of the CDR3: TGTGCCACCAGCACCAAGACAGTGAACACCGGGGAGCTGTTTTTT. Amino acid sequence: CATSTKTVNTGELFF.

This chain links TRBV7-2 with TRBJ2-5; D possibly corresponds to TRBD1 (6 bases). Per germline, CDR1 SGHTA and CDR2 FQGNSA. V dropped 3 bases and J dropped 4 bases, with 12 bases sitting between them. This CDR3 comprises 14 residues. The CDR3 here is CASSFTGQGETQYF. The CDR3 region has the DNA TGTGCCAGCAGCTTCACAGGGCAGGGAGAGACCCAGTACTTC.

The chain combines TRBV18 with TRBJ1-5; TRBD1 matches 8 bases. V dropped 2 bases and J dropped 4; count of bases not matched to a gene: 4. The CDR3 is 15 residues long. Germline V gives CDR1 KGHSH, CDR2 LQKENI. The CDR3 here is CASSPVGTGNQPQHF. The CDR3 region has the DNA TGTGCCAGCTCACCAGTCGGGACAGGTAATCAGCCCCAGCATTTT.

The rearrangement links TRBV5-8 to TRBJ2-3, with D unclear. This CDR3 is 13 amino acids long. The V gene lost 0 bases and the J gene lost 7 bases, with 9 bases spanning the gap. From germline, CDR1 is SGHTS and CDR2 YDEGEE. DNA for the CDR3: TGTGCCAGCAGCTTGGCCTACCGAAATACGCAGTATTTT. It codes for CASSLAYRNTQYF.

V gene TRBV15 combines with J gene TRBJ2-3; TRBD2 aligns across 9 bases. The germline gives CDR1 LNHNV, CDR2 YYDKDF (reference sequence). The CDR3 runs to 18 residues. The junction had 14 bases not matched to a gene; V was cut back by 2 bases and J by 5 bases. CDR3 region: CATSRPGTSRLRGDTQYF. CDR3 nucleotide sequence: TGTGCCACCAGCAGACCCGGGACTAGCCGCCTCCGGGGAGATACGCAGTATTTT.

The V gene is TRBV28, the J gene TRBJ2-7, with TRBD2 matching over 12 bases. This CDR3 has 15 residues. Per the germline V gene, CDR1 is MDHEN and CDR2 is SYDVKM. Trimming cost V 6 bases and J 4 bases; bases outside gene matches: 7. The CDR3 sequence is CASSSRTSGIYEQYF. The CDR3 nucleotides are TGTGCCAGCAGCTCACGGACTAGCGGGATATACGAGCAGTACTTC.

This clone came up once. The chain combines TRBV28 with TRBJ2-1; TRBD2 matches 9 bases. J lost 3 bases, V lost 5 bases, and 5 bases had no gene match. The CDR3 contains 15 residues. CDR1 MDHEN and CDR2 SYDVKM come from the germline V gene. CDR3 amino acids: CASSQTSGYYNEQFF. The DNA of the CDR3 is TGTGCCAGCAGTCAAACTAGCGGGTACTACAATGAGCAGTTCTTC.

The rearrangement joins TRBV7-8 to TRBJ1-6; 7 nucleotides align to TRBD1. The CDR3 totals 14 residues. Losses at the gene ends were 6 bases for V and 8 bases for J; bases not matched to a gene: 7. Germline V lookup: CDR1 SGHVS, CDR2 FQNEAQ. CDR3 loop: CASSLRQGHSPLHF. CDR3 DNA: TGTGCCAGCAGTCTTCGACAGGGACATTCACCCCTCCACTTT.

This chain links TRBV7-2 with TRBJ2-7; 10 nucleotides agree with TRBD1. Germline values: CDR1 SGHTA, CDR2 FQGNSA. J was trimmed by 2 bases and V by 5 bases; bases with no gene match: 6. The CDR3 totals 15 residues. CDR3 protein: CASSGAGTGAYEQYF. Here the CDR3 DNA reads TGTGCCAGCAGCGGGGCCGGGACAGGGGCCTACGAGCAGTACTTC.

The J gene is TRBJ2-2, the V gene TRBV10-3; D unclear. Germline CDR1 ENHRY, CDR2 SYGVKD. V was cut by 7 bases and J by 6 bases, with 9 bases left in between. The CDR3 runs to 12 residues. The CDR3 region is CAIMTRAGELFF. CDR3 in DNA: TGTGCCATCATGACCCGGGCCGGGGAGCTGTTTTTT.

The chain is built from TRBV5-1 and TRBJ2-1; 7 nucleotides agree with TRBD1. Germline CDR1 and CDR2: SGHRS and YFSETQ. V shed 7 bases, J shed 6 bases, and the junction held 10 bases outside the gene matches. The CDR3 has 14 residues. CDR3 sequence reads: CASRATTGANEQFF. CDR3 DNA sequence: TGCGCCAGCCGAGCTACCACAGGGGCCAATGAGCAGTTCTTC.

The chain carries TRBV7-6 and TRBJ1-1; no clear D gene. This CDR3 has 13 residues. V was pared by 5 bases and J by 0 bases, with 7 bases between. CDR1 and CDR2 from the germline V gene are SGHVS and FNYEAQ. The CDR3 protein is CASSLQMNTEAFF. DNA of the CDR3: TGTGCCAGCAGCCTCCAGATGAACACTGAAGCTTTCTTT.

This clone was seen only once. This chain connects TRBV7-2 to TRBJ2-1; the match to TRBD2 covers 9 bases. V lost 5 bases to trimming and J lost 5 bases; unmatched junction nucleotides: 10. CDR1 and CDR2 (germline): SGHTA, FQGNSA. CDR3 length: 16 residues. CDR3 sequence reads: CASSPYGTSKNNEQFF. CDR3 bases: TGTGCCAGCAGCCCGTACGGGACTAGCAAGAACAATGAGCAGTTCTTC.

The chain employs TRBV19 and TRBJ2-7; 7 bases align to TRBD1. CDR3 length equals 14 residues. CDR1 is LNHDA, CDR2 SQIVND, per germline (reference sequence). J was trimmed by 2 bases and V by 4 bases; bases with no gene match: 5. In nucleotides, the CDR3 is TGTGCCAGTAGTAGACGGGACAGTACCTACGAGCAGTACTTC. Protein product: CASSRRDSTYEQYF.

This chain links TRBV14 with TRBJ2-3; no firm D call. V lost 2 bases and J lost 0, with 3 bases in between. The CDR3 is made up of 13 amino acids. Germline-derived CDR1 and CDR2 are SGHDN and FVKESK. CDR3 loop: CASSQTSTDTQYF. DNA for the CDR3: TGTGCCAGCAGCCAAACTAGCACAGATACGCAGTATTTT.

The rearrangement links TRBV11-3 to TRBJ2-1; no definite D call. The ends were cut back, 4 bases at V and 9 bases at J, with 10 bases in the middle. CDR1 and CDR2 (germline): SGHNT, YENEEA. The CDR3 spans 12 residues. The DNA for the CDR3 is TGTGCCAGCAGCTATGACTCCGGTGAGCAGTTCTTC. It yields the protein CASSYDSGEQFF.

J is TRBJ1-6 and V is TRBV2; 10 nucleotides agree with TRBD1. The CDR3 consists of 15 residues. Germline CDR1 and CDR2: SNHLY and FYNNEI. The junction had 5 bases not matched to a gene; V was cut back by 3 bases and J by 9 bases. The CDR3 loop reads CASSEAGQGRSPLHF. CDR3 bases: TGTGCCAGCAGTGAGGCGGGACAGGGGCGTTCACCCCTCCACTTT.

This clone was detected once. The chain joins TRBV21-1 to TRBJ1-1; TRBD1 reflects the table's D call only, with no check against the DNA. TRBV21-1 is classified as a pseudogene. The length of the CDR3 is 17 residues. The CDR3 spells CASSDNDPRGRNTEAFF. The CDR3 nucleotides read TGTGCCAGCAGCGATAATGATCCCAGGGGGAGGAACACTGAAGCTTTCTTT.

This chain joins TRBV9 and TRBJ2-7; D unresolved. Trimming removed 0 bases at V and 7 bases at J, with 11 bases between. Germline values: CDR1 SGDLS, CDR2 YYNGEE. The CDR3 consists of 13 residues. The CDR3 protein is CASSVEQANEQYF. The CDR3 bases are TGTGCCAGCAGCGTAGAGCAGGCCAATGAGCAGTACTTC.

The CDR3 loop reads CASSFSGGNEQFF. DNA for the CDR3: TGTGCCAGCAGTTTTTCCGGGGGCAATGAGCAGTTCTTC. The chain employs TRBV28 and TRBJ2-1, with D possibly being TRBD2 (6 bases). The germline V gene has CDR1 MDHEN and CDR2 SYDVKM. V shed 3 bases and J shed 6 bases, with 9 bases lying between them. The CDR3 is 13 amino acids.

This clone was counted once. The gene calls are TRBV6-5 and TRBJ2-4; tentatively, D is TRBD2 (5 bases). The germline CDR1 and CDR2 sequences are MNHEY and SVGAGI. V shed 2 bases and J shed 4 bases, with 9 bases lying between them. The CDR3 has 14 amino acids. The chain's CDR3 is CASSYAGLKNIQYF. DNA for the CDR3: TGTGCCAGCAGTTACGCGGGTCTAAAAAACATTCAGTACTTC.

This rearrangement joins TRBV5-4 to TRBJ2-1; perhaps TRBD2 as D (5 bases). V was cut by 6 bases and J by 0 bases, with 16 bases left in between. The CDR3 covers 16 residues. Per the germline V gene, CDR1 is SGHNT and CDR2 is YYREEE (reference sequence). The CDR3 spells CASTPSAGSSYNEQFF. The CDR3 DNA sequence: TGTGCCAGCACCCCTAGTGCGGGCAGCTCCTACAATGAGCAGTTCTTC.

The chain combines TRBV9 with TRBJ1-1, with D uncertain. The length of the CDR3 is 14 residues. V dropped 0 bases and J dropped 5 bases, with 11 bases sitting between them. CDR1 SGDLS and CDR2 YYNGEE come from the germline V gene. CDR3 DNA sequence: TGTGCCAGCAGCGTAGCTTATTCGGTGACTGAAGCTTTCTTT. Translation gives CASSVAYSVTEAFF. Drawing the rest from reference TRBV9 and TRBJ1-1, the complete variable domain is DSGVTQTPKHLITATGQRVTLRCSPRSGDLSVYWYQQSLDQGLQFLIQYYNGEERAKGNILERFSAQQFPDLHSELNLSSLELGDSALYFCASSVAYSVTEAFFGQGTRLTVV.

The chain has TRBV11-2 and TRBJ2-7; D gene ambiguous. With 1 base removed from V and 0 bases from J, the gap between germline ends came to 7 bases. The germline V gene has CDR1 SGHAT and CDR2 FQNNGV. The CDR3 loop spans 14 amino acids. This CDR3 reads CASSLVAFSYEQYF. CDR3 bases: TGTGCCAGCAGCTTAGTTGCGTTCTCCTACGAGCAGTACTTC.